These T cell receptor beta chains were read from a single sample in a study of blood T cell repertoires in COVID-19. Measured with immunoSEQ multiplex PCR; TCRdb has only the in-frame clones, and not every one. The profile shows roughly 300,000 clones, 85% to 90% of them singletons. The sample was PBMCs or T cells enriched from blood (not recorded which). Source of these receptors: a woman aged 18 to 35 who had recovered from COVID-19. CDR3s include the opening cysteine and the closing phenylalanine or tryptophan. The D gene is left open where the match is weak. Size values are once, few and many counts, or a class for expanded clones, and some rows have none.

d_call: .; v_call: TRBV5-1; clone_size: .; j_call: TRBJ2-1; cdr3_aa: CASSLRAASYNEQFF; cdr3_nt: TGCGCCAGCAGCTTGAGAGCGGCGTCCTACAATGAGCAGTTCTTC
d_call: TRBD1; v_call: TRBV5-4; clone_size: .; j_call: TRBJ1-4; cdr3_aa: CASSRTGGGEKLFF; cdr3_nt: TGTGCCAGCAGCCGGACAGGGGGAGGTGAAAAACTGTTTTTT
d_call: TRBD1; v_call: TRBV2; clone_size: few; j_call: TRBJ1-2; cdr3_aa: CAGGRTGFGYTF; cdr3_nt: TGTGCCGGGGGGCGGACAGGGTTTGGCTACACCTTC
d_call: TRBD2; v_call: TRBV4-1; clone_size: .; j_call: TRBJ2-3; cdr3_aa: CASSQVLAGGYASTDTQYF; cdr3_nt: TGCGCCAGCAGCCAAGTCCTAGCGGGAGGATATGCAAGCACAGATACGCAGTATTTT
d_call: .; v_call: TRBV18; clone_size: few; j_call: TRBJ1-2; cdr3_aa: CASSPVQGIGYTF; cdr3_nt: TGTGCCAGCTCACCTGTACAGGGCATCGGCTACACCTTC
d_call: .; v_call: TRBV14; clone_size: once; j_call: TRBJ2-7; cdr3_aa: CASSQGRVEYF; cdr3_nt: TGTGCCAGCAGCCAAGGTCGGGTGGAGTACTTC
d_call: TRBD1; v_call: TRBV2; clone_size: .; j_call: TRBJ1-2; cdr3_aa: CASSYNRGVNYGYTF; cdr3_nt: TGTGCCAGCAGTTACAACAGGGGGGTAAACTATGGCTACACCTTC
d_call: .; v_call: TRBV12-3/TRBV12-4; clone_size: .; j_call: TRBJ1-2; cdr3_aa: CASSLWGGGYTF; cdr3_nt: TGTGCCAGCAGTTTATGGGGAGGTGGCTACACCTTC
d_call: TRBD1; v_call: TRBV7-3; clone_size: .; j_call: TRBJ1-1; cdr3_aa: CASSSSPSPGQGRNTEAFF; cdr3_nt: TGTGCCAGCAGCTCCTCTCCCTCCCCGGGACAGGGGAGGAACACTGAAGCTTTCTTT
d_call: .; v_call: TRBV2; clone_size: .; j_call: TRBJ1-1; cdr3_aa: CASSTLTENTEAFF; cdr3_nt: TGTGCCAGCAGTACTTTGACAGAGAACACTGAAGCTTTCTTT
d_call: TRBD1; v_call: TRBV6-1; clone_size: .; j_call: TRBJ2-7; cdr3_aa: CASSEAPGQGYEQYF; cdr3_nt: TGTGCCAGCAGTGAAGCCCCGGGACAGGGATACGAGCAGTACTTC
d_call: .; v_call: TRBV28; clone_size: .; j_call: TRBJ1-2; cdr3_aa: CASSFLGGYTF; cdr3_nt: TGTGCCAGCAGTTTCCTTGGCGGCTACACCTTC
d_call: TRBD1; v_call: TRBV2; clone_size: .; j_call: TRBJ1-4; cdr3_aa: CATQGGGEKLFF; cdr3_nt: TGTGCCACTCAGGGGGGAGGTGAAAAACTGTTTTTT